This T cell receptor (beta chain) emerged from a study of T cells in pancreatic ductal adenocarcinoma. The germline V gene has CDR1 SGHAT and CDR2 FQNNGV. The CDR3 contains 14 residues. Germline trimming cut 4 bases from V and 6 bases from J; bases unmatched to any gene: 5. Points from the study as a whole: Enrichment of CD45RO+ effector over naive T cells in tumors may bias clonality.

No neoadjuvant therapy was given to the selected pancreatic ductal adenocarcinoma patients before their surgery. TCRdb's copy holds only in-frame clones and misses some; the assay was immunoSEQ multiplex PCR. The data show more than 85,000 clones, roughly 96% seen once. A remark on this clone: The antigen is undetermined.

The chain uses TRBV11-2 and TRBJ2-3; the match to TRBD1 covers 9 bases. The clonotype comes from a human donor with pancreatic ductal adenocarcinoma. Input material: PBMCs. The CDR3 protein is CASSSGQGSDTQYF. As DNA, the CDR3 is TGTGCCAGCAGCTCGGGACAGGGTTCGGATACGCAGTATTTT.